This T cell receptor (beta chain) was sequenced during a study of blood T cell repertoires in COVID-19. Study-wide context: Material from acute and convalescent COVID-19 was sourced from the United States, Italy and Spain. Sources were T cells, B-cell-depleted T cells, or PBMCs; the material itself was cDNA or gDNA.

In the original workflow: Reference gene primer amplification in the assay estimated nucleated cell counts. Data came from immunoSEQ multiplex PCR; TCRdb stores just in-frame clones and leaves some out. V and J calls and clone size come straight from that table; D and trimming were deduced from the DNA. The sample lists 70,000 to 95,000 clones; 92% were seen once. With V trimmed by 2 bases and J by 13 bases, 6 bases remained unmatched. This CDR3 comprises 13 residues. Germline-derived CDR1 and CDR2 are MDHEN and SYDVKM. Sequencing was done on a sample of peripheral blood. The TCR was taken from a woman aged 55-70 years with active COVID-19. The V call is TRBV28, the J call TRBJ2-7, with TRBD2 matching over 12 bases. CDR3 DNA: TGTGCCAGCAGTTTAAAACGGACTAGCGGGGCATACTTC. Its protein is CASSLKRTSGAYF. Drawing the rest from reference TRBV28 and TRBJ2-7, the complete variable domain is DVKVTQSSRYLVKRTGEKVFLECVQDMDHENMFWYRQDPGLGLRLIYFSYDVKMKEKGDIPEGYSVSREKKERFSLILESASTNQTSMYLCASSLKRTSGAYFGPGTRLTVT.